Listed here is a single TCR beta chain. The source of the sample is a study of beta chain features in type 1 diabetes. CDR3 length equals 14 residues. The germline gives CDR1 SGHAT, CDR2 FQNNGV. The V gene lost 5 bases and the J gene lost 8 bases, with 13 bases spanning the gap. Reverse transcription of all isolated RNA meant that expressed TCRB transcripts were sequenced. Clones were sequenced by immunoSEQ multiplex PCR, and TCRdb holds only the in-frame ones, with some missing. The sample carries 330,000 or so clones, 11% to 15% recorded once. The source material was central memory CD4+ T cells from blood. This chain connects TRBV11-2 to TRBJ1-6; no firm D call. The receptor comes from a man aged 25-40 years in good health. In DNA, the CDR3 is TGTGCCAGCAGCGTAGGTGAAGGCTATTCACCCCTCCACTTT. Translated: CASSVGEGYSPLHF.